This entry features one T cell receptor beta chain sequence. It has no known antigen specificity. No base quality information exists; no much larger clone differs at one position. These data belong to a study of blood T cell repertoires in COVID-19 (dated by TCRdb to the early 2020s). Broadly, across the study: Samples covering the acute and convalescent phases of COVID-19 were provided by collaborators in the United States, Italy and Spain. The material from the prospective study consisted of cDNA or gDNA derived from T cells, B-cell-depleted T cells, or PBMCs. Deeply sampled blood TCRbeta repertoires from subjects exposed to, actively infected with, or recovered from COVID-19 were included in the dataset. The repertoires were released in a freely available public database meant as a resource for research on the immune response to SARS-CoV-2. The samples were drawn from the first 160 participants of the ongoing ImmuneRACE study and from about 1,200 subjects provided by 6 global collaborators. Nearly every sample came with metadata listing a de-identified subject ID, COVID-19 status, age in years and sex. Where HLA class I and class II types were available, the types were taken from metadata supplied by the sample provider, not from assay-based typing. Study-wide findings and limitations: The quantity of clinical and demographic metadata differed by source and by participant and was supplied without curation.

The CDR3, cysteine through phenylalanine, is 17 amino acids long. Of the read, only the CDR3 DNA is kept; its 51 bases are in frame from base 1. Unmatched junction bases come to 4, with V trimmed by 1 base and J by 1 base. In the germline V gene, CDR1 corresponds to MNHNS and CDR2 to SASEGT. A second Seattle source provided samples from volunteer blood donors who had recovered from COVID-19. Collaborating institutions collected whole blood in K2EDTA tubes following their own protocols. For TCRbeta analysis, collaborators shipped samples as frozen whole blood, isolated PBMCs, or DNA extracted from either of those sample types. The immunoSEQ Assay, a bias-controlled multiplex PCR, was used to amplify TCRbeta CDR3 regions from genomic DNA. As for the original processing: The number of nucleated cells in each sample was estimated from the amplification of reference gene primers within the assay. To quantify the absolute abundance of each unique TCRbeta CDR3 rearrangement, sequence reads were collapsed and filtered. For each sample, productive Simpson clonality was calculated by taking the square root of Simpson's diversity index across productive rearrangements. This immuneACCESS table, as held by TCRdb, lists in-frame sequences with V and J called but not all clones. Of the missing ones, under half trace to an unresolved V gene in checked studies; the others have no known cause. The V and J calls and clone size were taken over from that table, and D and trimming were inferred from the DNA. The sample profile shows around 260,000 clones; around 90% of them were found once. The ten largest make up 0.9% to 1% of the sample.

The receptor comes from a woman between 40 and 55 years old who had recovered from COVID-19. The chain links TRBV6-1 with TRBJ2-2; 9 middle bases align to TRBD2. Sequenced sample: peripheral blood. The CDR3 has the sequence CASSEVLAGLNTGELFF. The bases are TGTGCCAGCAGTGAAGTGCTAGCGGGATTGAACACCGGGGAGCTGTTTTTT.